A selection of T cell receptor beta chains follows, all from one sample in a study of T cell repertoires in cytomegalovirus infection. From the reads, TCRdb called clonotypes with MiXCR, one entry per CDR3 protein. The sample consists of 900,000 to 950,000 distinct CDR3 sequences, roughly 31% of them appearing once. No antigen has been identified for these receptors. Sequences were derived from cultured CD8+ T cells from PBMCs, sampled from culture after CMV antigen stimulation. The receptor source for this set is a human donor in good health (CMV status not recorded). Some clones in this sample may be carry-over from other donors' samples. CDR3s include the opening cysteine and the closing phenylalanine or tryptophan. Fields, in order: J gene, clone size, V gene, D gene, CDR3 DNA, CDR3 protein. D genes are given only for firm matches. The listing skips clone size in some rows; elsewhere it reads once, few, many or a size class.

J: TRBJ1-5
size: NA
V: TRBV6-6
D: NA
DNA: TGTGCCAGCAGTTACCCGGCGGATCAGCCCCAGCATTTT
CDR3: CASSYPADQPQHF

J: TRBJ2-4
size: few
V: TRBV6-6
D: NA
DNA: TGTGCCAGCAGTTACCTAATCGAGAGAGCAAAAAACATTCAGTACTTC
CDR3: CASSYLIERAKNIQYF

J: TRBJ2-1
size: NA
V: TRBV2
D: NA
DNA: TGTGCCAGCAGACCCGACAGCGGCAACCCCTACAATGAGCAGTTCTTC
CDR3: CASRPDSGNPYNEQFF

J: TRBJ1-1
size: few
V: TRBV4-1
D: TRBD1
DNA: TGCGCCAGCAGCCAAGGGGGACAGGTCATGAACACTGAAGCTTTCTTT
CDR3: CASSQGGQVMNTEAFF

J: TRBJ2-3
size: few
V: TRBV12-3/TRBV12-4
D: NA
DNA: TGTGCCAGCAGTTCCCGCCCCACAGATACGCAGTATTTT
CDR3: CASSSRPTDTQYF

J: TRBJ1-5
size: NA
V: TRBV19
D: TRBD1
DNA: TGTGCCAGTAGTATCGTCACAGGGGATAGCAATCAGCCCCAGCATTTT
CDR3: CASSIVTGDSNQPQHF

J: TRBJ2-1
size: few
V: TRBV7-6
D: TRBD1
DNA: TGTGCCAGCAGCTTCGGGACAGGGGGCGAAAATGAGCAGTTCTTC
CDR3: CASSFGTGGENEQFF

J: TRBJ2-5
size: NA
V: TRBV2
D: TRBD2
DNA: TGTGTATCGGGGGGGCTGCGGCCAAGGATCCAAGAGACCCAGTACTTC
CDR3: CVSGGLRPRIQETQYF

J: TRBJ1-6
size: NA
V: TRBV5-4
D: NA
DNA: TGTGCCAGCAGCTTGAGGGACCTTAATTCACCCCTCCACTTT
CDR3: CASSLRDLNSPLHF

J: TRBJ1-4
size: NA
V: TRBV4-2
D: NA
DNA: TGTGCCAGCAGCCAAGCCGTCGGCAGGGTTGGTGAAAAACTGTTTTTT
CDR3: CASSQAVGRVGEKLFF

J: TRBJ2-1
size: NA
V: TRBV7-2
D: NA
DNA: TGTGCCAGCGGACCGACACATGAGCAGTTCTTC
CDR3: CASGPTHEQFF

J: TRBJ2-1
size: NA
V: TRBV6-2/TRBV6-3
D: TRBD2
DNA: TGTGCCAGCAGTTACAGTGGGGGGGAGTTCTTC
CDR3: CASSYSGGEFF

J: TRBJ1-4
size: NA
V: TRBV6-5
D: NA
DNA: TGTGCCAGCAGACCCCAGGACACAACTAATGAAAAACTGTTTTTT
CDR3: CASRPQDTTNEKLFF

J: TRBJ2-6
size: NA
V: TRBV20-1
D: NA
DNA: TGCAGTGCCGTCGGGCCCCGGGTTAGAAGCTCTGGGGCCAACGTCCTGACTTTC
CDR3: CSAVGPRVRSSGANVLTF

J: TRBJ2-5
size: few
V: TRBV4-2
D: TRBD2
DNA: TGTGCCAGCAGCGCCAGACTAGCGGGGGTCCAAGAGACCCAGTACTTC
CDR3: CASSARLAGVQETQYF

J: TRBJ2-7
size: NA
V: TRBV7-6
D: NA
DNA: TGTGCCAGCAACGCGAGGGAGACGGGCTACGAGCAGTACTTC
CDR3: CASNARETGYEQYF

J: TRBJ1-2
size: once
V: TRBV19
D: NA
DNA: TGTGCCAGTTATCACGGGGGCTACACCTTC
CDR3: CASYHGGYTF

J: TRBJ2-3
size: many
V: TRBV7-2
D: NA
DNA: TGTGCCAGCAGCTTAGCGATGTGGGGGGATACGCAGTATTTT
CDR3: CASSLAMWGDTQYF

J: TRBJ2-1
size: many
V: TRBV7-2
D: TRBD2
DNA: TGTGCCAGCAGCCTGGGACTAGCGGGGGGGCCCGGTAATGAGCAGTTCTTC
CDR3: CASSLGLAGGPGNEQFF

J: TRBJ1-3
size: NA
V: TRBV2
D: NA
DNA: TGTGCCAGCAGTGAAGTGGGGGCTGGAAACACCATATATTTT
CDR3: CASSEVGAGNTIYF

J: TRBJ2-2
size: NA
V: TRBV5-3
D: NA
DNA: TGTGCCAGCAGCTTGGGTCTGTCGGGATCCGGGGAGCTGTTTTTT
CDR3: CASSLGLSGSGELFF

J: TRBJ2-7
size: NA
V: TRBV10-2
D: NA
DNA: TGCTCCGCCAGCTCCTCCTACGAGCAGTACTTC
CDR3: CSASSSYEQYF

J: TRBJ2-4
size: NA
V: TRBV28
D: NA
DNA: TGTGCCAGCAGTTTAAAGGGTGGGGCTAAAGGTCCCAAAAACATTCAGTACTTC
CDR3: CASSLKGGAKGPKNIQYF

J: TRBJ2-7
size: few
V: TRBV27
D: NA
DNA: TGTGCCAGCAGTCCAGTTGCCCAGGGACCCCCAGGAGAGCAGTACTTC
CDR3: CASSPVAQGPPGEQYF

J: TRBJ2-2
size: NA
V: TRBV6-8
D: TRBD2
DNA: TGTGCCAGCAGTTACGGACATTACCTCCTAAGCGGGGGAGGGGCCGGGGAGCTGTTTTTT
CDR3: CASSYGHYLLSGGGAGELFF

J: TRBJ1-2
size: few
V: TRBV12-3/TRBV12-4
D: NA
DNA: TGTGCCAGCAGTTTTGAGAGGGTTGACCGCATTGATGGCTACACCTTC
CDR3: CASSFERVDRIDGYTF